This T cell receptor beta chain was retrieved from a study of T cell changes during pregnancy in multiple sclerosis. TCRdb keeps only in-frame clones here, not all; method: immunoSEQ multiplex PCR. The sample consists of about 69,000 clones, approximately 90% of them appearing once. V dropped 8 bases and J dropped 1; count of bases not matched to a gene: 9. CDR1 is SEHNR and CDR2 is FQNEAQ in the germline V gene (reference sequence). This CDR3 comprises 15 residues. V and J are TRBV7-9 and TRBJ2-3, with TRBD2 identical over 7 bases. The specimen comprised peripheral blood, sampled in the third trimester of pregnancy. This receptor was taken from a female donor with multiple sclerosis, enrolled in a pregnancy study. DNA of the CDR3: TGTGCCAGCCCTCATGGGGGGGAGGGCACAGATACGCAGTATTTT. Translated, it gives CASPHGGEGTDTQYF.